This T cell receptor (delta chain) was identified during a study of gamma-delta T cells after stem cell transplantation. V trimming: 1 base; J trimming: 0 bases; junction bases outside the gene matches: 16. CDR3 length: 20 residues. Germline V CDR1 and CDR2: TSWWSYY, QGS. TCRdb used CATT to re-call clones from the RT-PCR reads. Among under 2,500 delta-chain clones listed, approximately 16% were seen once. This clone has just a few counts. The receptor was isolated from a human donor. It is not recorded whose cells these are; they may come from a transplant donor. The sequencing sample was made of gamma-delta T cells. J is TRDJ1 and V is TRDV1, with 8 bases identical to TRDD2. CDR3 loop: CALGEPNLPTLSLYTDKLIF. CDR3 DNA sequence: TGTGCTCTTGGGGAACCAAATCTTCCTACGCTATCCCTGTACACCGATAAACTCATCTTT.